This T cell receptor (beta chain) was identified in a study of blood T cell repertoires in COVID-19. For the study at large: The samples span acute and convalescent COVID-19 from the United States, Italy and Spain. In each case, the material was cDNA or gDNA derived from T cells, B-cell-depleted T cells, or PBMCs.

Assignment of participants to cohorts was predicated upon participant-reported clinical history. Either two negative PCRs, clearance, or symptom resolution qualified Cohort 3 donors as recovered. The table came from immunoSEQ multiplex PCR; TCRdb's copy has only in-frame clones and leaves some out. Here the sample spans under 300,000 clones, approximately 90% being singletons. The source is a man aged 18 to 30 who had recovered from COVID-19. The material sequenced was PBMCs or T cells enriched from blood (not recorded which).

CDR3 nucleotide sequence: TGCGCCAGCAGCCCCACCGGACAAGGAACCTACGAGCAGTACTTC. This sequence encodes CASSPTGQGTYEQYF. J is TRBJ2-7 and V is TRBV5-1; D perhaps matches TRBD1 (5 bases). CDR1 and CDR2 (germline): SGHRS, YFSETQ. This CDR3 has 15 residues. Trimming cost V 4 bases and J 2 bases, with 16 bases left between them.